Below are 8 T cell receptor beta chains sequenced from a single sample in a study of regulatory T cells in long-lasting Graves disease. Time point in this sample: persistent/refractory GD, antithyroid drugs over 5 years with positive TRAb. Extracted PBMC RNA gave rise to the TCR library. To make TCR beta libraries, researchers used iRepertoire HTBI primers and Arm-PCR of CDR3 regions. In TCRdb, the multiplex PCR reads were re-called with MiXCR into one record per CDR3 protein. Of over 650,000 distinct CDR3 sequences in the sample, around 32% were seen once. This material consisted of peripheral blood mononuclear cells (PBMCs), taken when the disease was refractory, from a patient treated with antithyroid drugs. Receptors originate from a female donor with Graves disease.

V and J are TRBV6-5 and TRBJ1-3, with D unresolved. The V end was cut by 4 bases, the J end by 2 bases, with 12 bases between. Germline V CDR1 and CDR2: MNHEY, SVGAGI. The CDR3 totals 15 residues. CDR3 nucleotide sequence: TGTGCCAGCAGTTCCCATAGGACGGCTGGAAACACCATATATTTT. Translating it yields CASSSHRTAGNTIYF.

V and J are TRBV7-2 and TRBJ1-2, with a tentative D call TRBD1 (5 bases). V was shortened by 2 bases and J by 8 bases, with 18 bases between the two germline ends. CDR3 length: 15 residues. Germline assignment: CDR1 SGHTA and CDR2 FQGNSA. The CDR3 nucleotides are TGTGCCAGCAGCTTAAGGGCGACAGAACAGAAGGGCTACACCTTC. Amino acids: CASSLRATEQKGYTF.

This chain connects TRBV30 to TRBJ2-7, with 10 bases aligning to TRBD2. The length of the CDR3 is 14 residues. Germline V lookup: CDR1 GTSNPN, CDR2 SVGIG (reference sequence). The V and J ends lost 0 bases and 1 base, in that order; junction bases with no gene match: 0. The CDR3 loop is CAWSVTSGSYEQYF. CDR3 DNA sequence: TGTGCCTGGAGTGTGACTAGCGGGTCCTACGAGCAGTACTTC.

The chain uses TRBV29-1 and TRBJ2-7; 8 bases match TRBD1. Germline assignment: CDR1 SQVTM and CDR2 ANQGSEA. Unmatched junction bases numbered 5, after V lost 6 bases and J lost 4 bases. The CDR3 is 12 amino acids. The CDR3 loop reads CSVWTGKYEQYF. The CDR3 coding sequence is TGCAGCGTGTGGACAGGGAAGTACGAGCAGTACTTC.

The chain uses TRBV5-1 and TRBJ2-7; TRBD2 matches at 7 bases. This CDR3 has 15 amino acids. Trimming at V came to 7 bases and at J to 5 bases, leaving 15 bases not matched to a gene. Germline V CDR1 and CDR2: SGHRS, YFSETQ. CDR3 coding DNA: TGCGCCAGCGGGCTCGTCGGGGGAGGGCCCAACGAGCAGTACTTC. Its translation: CASGLVGGGPNEQYF. The variable domain in full, completed from reference TRBV5-1 and TRBJ2-7, reads KAGVTQTPRYLIKTRGQQVTLSCSPISGHRSVSWYQQTPGQGLQFLFEYFSETQRNKGNFPGRFSGRQFSNSRSEMNVSTLELGDSALYLCASGLVGGGPNEQYFGPGTRLTVT.

The chain couples TRBV7-3 to TRBJ1-1; unclear D gene. This CDR3 comprises 16 residues. Germline CDR1 is SGHTA and CDR2 is FQGTGA. V was clipped by 5 bases and J by 0 bases, with 16 bases between them. As DNA, the CDR3 is TGTGCCAGCAGCCAAGTCCTACAAAGCATGAACACTGAAGCTTTCTTT. Protein sequence: CASSQVLQSMNTEAFF.

This clonotype has more than one count but fewer than ten. The rearrangement joins TRBV6-8 to TRBJ1-5, with D uncertain. The CDR3 is 18 amino acids. Germline V lookup: CDR1 MNHGY, CDR2 SAAAGT. V lost 0 bases, J lost 9 bases, and 24 bases lay in between. CDR3 bases: TGTGCCAGCAGTTACTCGAGGGCAGGCCCTCGAAATTCGCTGCCCCAGCATTTT. This translates into CASSYSRAGPRNSLPQHF.

This chain connects TRBV5-5 to TRBJ2-2; TRBD2 matches at 9 bases. The germline gives CDR1 SGHKS, CDR2 YYEKEE (reference sequence). The CDR3 is 15 amino acids. The junction had 2 bases not matched to a gene; V was cut back by 2 bases and J by 3 bases. The CDR3 nucleotides read TGTGCCAGCAGCTTTCGACTAGCGGACACCGGGGAGCTGTTTTTT. Protein: CASSFRLADTGELFF.